Below are 3 T cell receptor beta chains sequenced from a single sample in a study of blood T cells in healthy people across ages. With a J-beta primer mix and a sample-barcoded 5' primer, a second PCR ran about 6 to 11 cycles. MiXCR, applied by TCRdb to the 5' RACE reads, yields one record per CDR3 protein. The data show about 1.4 million distinct CDR3 sequences, approximately 60% seen once. Source material: blood. All receptors come from a man aged 18 to 35 in good health.

The chain recombines TRBV19 with TRBJ2-1; TRBD1 aligns across 11 bases. Germline-derived CDR1 and CDR2 are LNHDA and SQIVND (reference sequence). The CDR3 is 16 amino acids. V was clipped by 6 bases and J by 4 bases; unmatched bases: 8. Here the CDR3 reads CASSDWGQGGYNEQFF. The CDR3 region has the DNA TGTGCCAGTAGCGATTGGGGACAGGGGGGATACAATGAGCAGTTCTTC.

The rearrangement uses TRBV6-5 and TRBJ1-6; perhaps TRBD1 as D (5 bases). The germline gives CDR1 MNHEY, CDR2 SVGAGI. The CDR3 is 17 amino acids. Trimming took off 0 bases at V and 9 bases at J, with 18 bases between the two ends. DNA for the CDR3: TGTGCCAGCAGTTACTCAAAAGGGGAGCTATTGAGTTCACCCCTCCACTTT. It yields the protein CASSYSKGELLSSPLHF.

V gene TRBV27 combines with J gene TRBJ2-1; 7 positions match TRBD2. Germline V gives CDR1 MNHEY, CDR2 SMNVEV (reference sequence). V lost 3 bases to trimming and J lost 4 bases; unmatched junction nucleotides: 9. This CDR3 has 16 amino acids. The CDR3 DNA reads TGTGCCAGCAGTTTCTCCGGCGGGAGATCATACAATGAGCAGTTCTTC. Its protein is CASSFSGGRSYNEQFF.